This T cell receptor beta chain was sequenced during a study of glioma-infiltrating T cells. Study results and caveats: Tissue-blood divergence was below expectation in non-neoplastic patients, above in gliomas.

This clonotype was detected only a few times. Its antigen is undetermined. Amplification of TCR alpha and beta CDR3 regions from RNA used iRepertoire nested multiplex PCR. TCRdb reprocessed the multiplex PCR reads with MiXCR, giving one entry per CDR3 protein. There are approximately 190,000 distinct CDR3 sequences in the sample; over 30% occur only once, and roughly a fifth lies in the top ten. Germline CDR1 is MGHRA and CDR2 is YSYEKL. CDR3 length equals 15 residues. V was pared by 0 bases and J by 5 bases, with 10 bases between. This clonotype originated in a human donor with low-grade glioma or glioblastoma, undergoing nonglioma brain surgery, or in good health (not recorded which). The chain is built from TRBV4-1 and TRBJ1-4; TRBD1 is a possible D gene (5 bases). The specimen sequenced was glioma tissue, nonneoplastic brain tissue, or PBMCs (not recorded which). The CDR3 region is CASSQEFRGNEKLFF. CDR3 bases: TGCGCCAGCAGCCAAGAATTTCGGGGCAATGAAAAACTGTTTTTT.